What follows are 2 T cell receptor beta chains derived from one specimen sequenced in a study of T cells in Graves' hyperthyroidism and ophthalmopathy. Using RNA transcripts as the source, TCR beta CDR3 regions were amplified. The TCR CDR3 first-round RT-PCR relied on the HTBI primer set. From the multiplex PCR reads, TCRdb called clonotypes with MiXCR, one entry per CDR3 protein. The table has about 46,000 distinct CDR3 sequences, around half seen once. What was sequenced was peripheral blood or thyroid tissue (not recorded which). These receptors were collected from a woman aged 45-60 years with Graves' hyperthyroidism.

The V gene is TRBV29-1, the J gene TRBJ1-2; D unclear. The germline V gene encodes CDR1 SQVTM and CDR2 ANQGSEA. The CDR3 sequence is 13 residues long. V lost 8 bases and J lost 4, with 17 bases in between. For the CDR3, the DNA is TGCAGCCCAGAACAAGACGGCCTCTATGGCTACACCTTC. Protein sequence: CSPEQDGLYGYTF. The whole variable domain, remainder taken from reference TRBV29-1 and TRBJ1-2, is SAVISQKPSRDICQRGTSLTIQCQVDSQVTMMFWYRQQPGQSLTLIATANQGSEATYESGFVIDKFPISRPNLTFSTLTVSNMSPEDSSIYLCSPEQDGLYGYTFGSGTRLTVV.

This chain uses TRBV29-1 with TRBJ1-2; no clear D gene. The germline V gene encodes CDR1 SQVTM and CDR2 ANQGSEA. This CDR3 contains 11 residues. The ends were cut back, 7 bases at V and 1 base at J, with 7 bases in the middle. CDR3 nucleotides: TGCAGCGGTAACCTTAACTATGGCTACACCTTC. As protein: CSGNLNYGYTF.